A selection of T cell receptor beta chains follows, all from one sample in a study of shared clonotypes between healthy human individuals. Using immunoSEQ multiplex PCR, the repertoire was profiled, and TCRdb retains in-frame clones only, with some absent. The sample holds roughly 1,500,000 clones, 95% to 99% seen once. Source material: naive CD4+ T cells sorted from blood. The receptors were sampled from a man aged 25-40 years in good health. Both conserved end residues are part of each CDR3. A D gene is named only where the DNA matches it firmly. The size field is filled for only some rows; it gives once, few, many or a size class.

>TRBV18|TRBD1|TRBJ2-1|-
TGTGCCAGCTCACCAGGTCCACACAGGGGGCGCAATGATGAGCAGTTCTTC
CASSPGPHRGRNDEQFF
>TRBV5-1|TRBD2|TRBJ2-7|once
TGCGCCAGCAGCTTGTTTGTTTCCCTTACTAGCGGGAGGTCATACGAGCAGTACTTC
CASSLFVSLTSGRSYEQYF
>TRBV18|-|TRBJ1-2|-
TGTGCCAGCTCACCAAACGCCCTCGGACATAGGAACTATGGCTACACCTTC
CASSPNALGHRNYGYTF
>TRBV27|-|TRBJ2-7|-
TGTGCCAGCAGTCCGGGGAGGGGGGGCTACGAGCAGTACTTC
CASSPGRGGYEQYF
>TRBV27|-|TRBJ2-4|-
TGTGCCAGCAGTCCCCAGGGGAGAAGGGACATTCAGTACTTC
CASSPQGRRDIQYF
>TRBV5-5|-|TRBJ1-5|-
TGTGCCAGCAGCTCCCTCGAAGGTTCCGGGGGAGGAAGCAATCAGCCCCAGCATTTT
CASSSLEGSGGGSNQPQHF
>TRBV7-9|-|TRBJ1-4|-
TGTGCCAGCAGCTTTTGGGAAGAGGAAAAACTGTTTTTT
CASSFWEEEKLFF
>TRBV4-3|-|TRBJ1-2|-
TGCGCCAGCAGCCCAAGTTGGGTTAACAGTGGTGGCTACACCTTC
CASSPSWVNSGGYTF
>TRBV11-1|-|TRBJ1-1|-
TGTGCCAGCAGCGCAGACGGGGGGTTGAACACTGAAGCTTTCTTT
CASSADGGLNTEAFF
>TRBV4-3|-|TRBJ2-3|-
TGCGCCAGCAGCCTTATTGAGTCAGATACGCAGTATTTT
CASSLIESDTQYF
>TRBV29-1|-|TRBJ1-1|-
TGCAGCGTTGAAGGTCAGCGTCAGGCATATCTGGGCCAGATGAACACTGAAGCTTTCTTT
CSVEGQRQAYLGQMNTEAFF
>TRBV18|-|TRBJ2-7|-
TGTGCCAGCTCACCACGGTTACAGGGATCACACGAGCAGTACTTC
CASSPRLQGSHEQYF
>TRBV6-1|-|TRBJ2-3|-
TGTGCAGTGAAGGTGGGACCTAGCACAGATACGCAGTATTTT
CAVKVGPSTDTQYF
>TRBV20-1|-|TRBJ1-3|-
TGCAGTGCTCTCTCTGGAAACACCATATATTTT
CSALSGNTIYF
>TRBV2|TRBD2|TRBJ2-1|-
TGTGCCACATCGGGACTAGCGGGAGGTGGTGAGCAGTTCTTC
CATSGLAGGGEQFF
>TRBV13|-|TRBJ2-7|-
TGTGCCAGCAGCTTAGGAGGGTTCGACGAGCAGTACTTC
CASSLGGFDEQYF
>TRBV5-4|-|TRBJ1-2|-
TGTGCCAGCAGCCACCGACAGTTAAACTATGGCTACACCTTC
CASSHRQLNYGYTF
>TRBV7-9|-|TRBJ1-2|once
TGTGCCAGCAGCTTAGCGCTGGCAGATTCTAACTATGGCTACACCTTC
CASSLALADSNYGYTF
>TRBV7-9|-|TRBJ1-1|-
TGTGCCAGCAGCTTATTTTCAGGGGAGACTGAAGCTTTCTTT
CASSLFSGETEAFF
>TRBV2|-|TRBJ1-5|few
TGTGCCAGCAGTGGAGGGAATCAGCCCCAGCATTTT
CASSGGNQPQHF
>TRBV5-1|-|TRBJ2-7|once
TGCGCCAGCAGCTTGTTCGACGGCTACGAGCAGTACTTC
CASSLFDGYEQYF
>TRBV27|-|TRBJ2-1|-
TGTGCCAGCAGCCCTGGGGTCGGTGGGAGGTGGGGCAATGAGCAGTTCTTC
CASSPGVGGRWGNEQFF
>TRBV5-1|-|TRBJ1-1|-
TGCGCCAGCAGCTTGGCCAGGGACACTGAAGCTTTCTTT
CASSLARDTEAFF
>TRBV29-1|-|TRBJ2-1|-
TGCAGCGTTGAAGTCGGGGGCGGAAGGAGAAGCTCCTACAATGAGCAGTTCTTC
CSVEVGGGRRSSYNEQFF
>TRBV30|-|TRBJ2-7|once
TGTGCCTGGAGCGTCCAGGGGGGACAGAACTACGAGCAGTACTTC
CAWSVQGGQNYEQYF
>TRBV7-6|TRBD2|TRBJ2-3|-
TGTGCCAGCACCCTCGGGGCGGGAGGGAACACAGATACGCAGTATTTT
CASTLGAGGNTDTQYF
>TRBV19|TRBD1|TRBJ2-5|-
TGTGCCAGTGCGTGGGACAGAGAAGAGACCCAGTACTTC
CASAWDREETQYF
>TRBV19|-|TRBJ1-1|-
TGTGCCAGTAGTCAGGGCCTGGGCACTGAAGCTTTCTTT
CASSQGLGTEAFF
>TRBV15|TRBD1|TRBJ2-6|-
TGTGCCACCAGCGGATTACAGGGGGCTGGGGCCAACGTCCTGACTTTC
CATSGLQGAGANVLTF
>TRBV18|TRBD2|TRBJ2-5|-
TGTGCCAGCTCGCCGGGACTAGCGGGAAGTCAAGAGACCCAGTACTTC
CASSPGLAGSQETQYF
>TRBV18|TRBD1|TRBJ2-5|-
TGTGCCAGCTCAGCCGGGACAGGACAAGAGACCCAGTACTTC
CASSAGTGQETQYF
>TRBV5-1|TRBD2|TRBJ2-7|-
TGCGCCAGCAGCTTGTCACTAGCGGGATTGTCCTACGAGCAGTACTTC
CASSLSLAGLSYEQYF
>TRBV19|-|TRBJ1-4|-
TGTGCCAGTAGTCGGGACTCATCTAATGAAAAACTGTTTTTT
CASSRDSSNEKLFF
>TRBV7-2|-|TRBJ2-2|-
TGTGCCAGCTTCAAAAACACCGGGGAGCTGTTTTTT
CASFKNTGELFF
>TRBV5-6|-|TRBJ1-5|-
TGTGCCAGCAGCTTGGCCGGGCAGCCCCAGCATTTT
CASSLAGQPQHF
>TRBV10-1|-|TRBJ2-2|-
TGCGCCAGCAGACCCCGCGGCACCGGGGAGCTGTTTTTT
CASRPRGTGELFF
>TRBV9|TRBD2|TRBJ2-1|-
TGTGCCAGCAGCTTCCGGACTTCTAGCGGGAGGGCAGGGTCCTACAATGAGCAGTTCTTC
CASSFRTSSGRAGSYNEQFF
>TRBV5-4|-|TRBJ1-5|-
TGTGCCAGCAGCTTGGAGATGGTTGAGCCCCAGCATTTT
CASSLEMVEPQHF
>TRBV19|-|TRBJ1-1|few
TGTGCCAGTAGTATACGGGACACTGAAGCTTTCTTT
CASSIRDTEAFF
>TRBV7-6|-|TRBJ2-5|once
TGTGCCAGCAGCTTAGGGAGCTGGGATGGGGAGACCCAGTACTTC
CASSLGSWDGETQYF
>TRBV27|-|TRBJ2-7|-
TGTGCCAGCAGTTTAAGGACAGCCTACGAGCAGTACTTC
CASSLRTAYEQYF
>TRBV5-1|-|TRBJ1-2|once
TGCGCCAGCAGCTTGGCCGGACAGCGGGGAGGCTACACCTTC
CASSLAGQRGGYTF
>TRBV7-2|-|TRBJ1-5|-
TGTGCCAGCAGCCCGGGGAATCAGCCCCAGCATTTT
CASSPGNQPQHF
>TRBV29-1|-|TRBJ2-5|-
TGCAGCGTTGAAAACAGGGCGAAAGAGACCCAGTACTTC
CSVENRAKETQYF
>TRBV18|-|TRBJ2-7|-
TGTGCCAGCTCGAACCTTGGGGCGGACGAGCAGTACTTC
CASSNLGADEQYF
>TRBV4-3|TRBD1|TRBJ2-6|-
TGCGCCAGCAGCCAAGATCCCACCGGGACAGGGGGCTCTGGGGCCAACGTCCTGACTTTC
CASSQDPTGTGGSGANVLTF
>TRBV29-1|-|TRBJ2-1|-
TGCAGCGTTGAATCCCTCGGCAGGCACAATGAGCAGTTCTTC
CSVESLGRHNEQFF
>TRBV5-4|-|TRBJ2-3|-
TGTGCCAGCAGCCTGGAAACAGATACGCAGTATTTT
CASSLETDTQYF
>TRBV5-4|-|TRBJ1-1|-
TGTGCCAGCAGCTTAGACGCGAACACTGAAGCTTTCTTT
CASSLDANTEAFF
>TRBV11-3|-|TRBJ2-1|-
TGTGCCAGCAGCTTAGGCGCCGCTAATGAGCAGTTCTTC
CASSLGAANEQFF
>TRBV9|-|TRBJ1-2|few
TGTGCCAGCAGCGCATCGACAGGATCTGTTGGCTACACCTTC
CASSASTGSVGYTF
>TRBV19|-|TRBJ2-7|-
TGTGCCAGTAGTATGTCGGCAGGGGGGTCCTACGAGCAGTACTTC
CASSMSAGGSYEQYF
>TRBV29-1|-|TRBJ2-1|-
TGCAGCGGTGGGACAAGCTCCTACAATGAGCAGTTCTTC
CSGGTSSYNEQFF
>TRBV28|TRBD1|TRBJ2-5|-
TGTGCCAGCAGTTTAAGTCAGGGGGCGGGAGAGACCCAGTACTTC
CASSLSQGAGETQYF
>TRBV5-1|-|TRBJ1-1|-
TGCGCCAGCAGGTGGGCACCGTCGAACACTGAAGCTTTCTTT
CASRWAPSNTEAFF
>TRBV18|TRBD1|TRBJ2-2|-
TGTGCCAGCTCACCGGAGAACAGGGGCCCAGGTGGGAAGCTGTTTTTT
CASSPENRGPGGKLFF